The clone carrying this T cell receptor (beta chain) showed up just once. Its target is not known. Using immunoSEQ multiplex PCR, the repertoire was profiled, and TCRdb retains in-frame clones only, with some absent. The top ten clones hold roughly 1.7% of a sample with about 2,100,000 clones, about 93% of them seen once. CD45RO-negative cells were positively selected for CCR7, leaving out terminally differentiated effector memory CD45RA+ cells. This entry comes from a study of shared clonotypes between healthy human individuals. Findings and limits, study-wide: Clonotypes which were not shared had lower generation probabilities than clonotypes that all four donors shared.

The CDR3 length is 14 residues. V was pared by 3 bases and J by 3 bases, with 11 bases between. CDR1 is MNHNS and CDR2 is SASEGT in the germline V gene. J is TRBJ1-2 and V is TRBV6-1; no reliable D call. The specimen was naive CD8+ T cells from PBMCs. The source is a man in his late teens or twenties in good health. Some clones in this sample may be carry-over from other donors' samples. CDR3 sequence reads: CASSEEWVDYGYTF. The CDR3 DNA follows: TGTGCCAGCAGTGAGGAATGGGTGGACTATGGCTACACCTTC.